Listed below are T cell receptor beta chains from one sample, sequenced in a study of T cell repertoires in cytomegalovirus infection. Using its own MiXCR run on the reads, TCRdb lists one record per CDR3 protein. In the table there are about 770,000 distinct CDR3 sequences, around 29% of which are singletons. These receptors' antigens are unknown. The sample in question was cultured CD8+ T cells from PBMCs, obtained from culture after CMV antigen stimulation. Source of these receptors: a human donor in good health (CMV status not recorded). Some clones in this sample may be carry-over from other donors' samples. Each CDR3 is given with its conserved first and last residue. Fields, in order: CDR3 protein, CDR3 DNA, J gene, clone size, D gene, V gene. D genes are given only for firm matches. Clone size is stated in some rows and not others, as once, few, many or a class when expanded.

CDR3aa: CASEDRVSYGYTF
CDR3nt: TGTGCCAGCGAGGACAGGGTGTCATATGGCTACACCTTC
j_gene: TRBJ1-2
abundance: few
d_gene: TRBD1
v_gene: TRBV6-1

CDR3aa: CASSHLHTSGGLSEQFF
CDR3nt: TGTGCCAGCAGCCACCTACACACTAGCGGGGGATTAAGTGAGCAGTTCTTC
j_gene: TRBJ2-1
abundance: many
d_gene: TRBD2
v_gene: TRBV7-9

CDR3aa: CASSESGYSNQPQHF
CDR3nt: TGTGCCAGCAGCGAATCAGGGTATAGCAATCAGCCCCAGCATTTT
j_gene: TRBJ1-5
abundance: NA
d_gene: NA
v_gene: TRBV7-9

CDR3aa: CASMGMVLEKLFF
CDR3nt: TGTGCCAGTATGGGAATGGTTCTTGAAAAACTGTTTTTT
j_gene: TRBJ1-4
abundance: NA
d_gene: NA
v_gene: TRBV19

CDR3aa: CASSLSGQGNYGYTF
CDR3nt: TGTGCCAGCAGTTTGAGCGGACAGGGAAACTATGGCTACACCTTC
j_gene: TRBJ1-2
abundance: many
d_gene: TRBD1
v_gene: TRBV7-3

CDR3aa: CASRHTYGYTF
CDR3nt: TGTGCCAGCAGACACACCTATGGCTACACCTTC
j_gene: TRBJ1-2
abundance: NA
d_gene: NA
v_gene: TRBV2

CDR3aa: CASSLSGGGRGSPLHF
CDR3nt: TGTGCCAGCAGTTTATCTGGTGGAGGCAGGGGATCACCCCTCCACTTT
j_gene: TRBJ1-6
abundance: few
d_gene: NA
v_gene: TRBV28

CDR3aa: CASRRGTGELFF
CDR3nt: TGTGCCAGCAGAAGGGGCACCGGGGAGCTGTTTTTT
j_gene: TRBJ2-2
abundance: NA
d_gene: NA
v_gene: TRBV6-5

CDR3aa: CASSLIRESYNEQFF
CDR3nt: TGTGCCAGCAGCTTAATCAGGGAATCCTACAATGAGCAGTTCTTC
j_gene: TRBJ2-1
abundance: few
d_gene: NA
v_gene: TRBV7-9

CDR3aa: CASSPSLGSHNEQFF
CDR3nt: TGCGCCAGCAGCCCTTCACTAGGCAGCCACAATGAGCAGTTCTTC
j_gene: TRBJ2-1
abundance: NA
d_gene: NA
v_gene: TRBV4-1

CDR3aa: CASRHLMGLNYGYTF
CDR3nt: TGTGCCAGCAGACACCTAATGGGGCTAAACTATGGCTACACCTTC
j_gene: TRBJ1-2
abundance: NA
d_gene: NA
v_gene: TRBV6-5

CDR3aa: CASSIRDSGTLNTEAFF
CDR3nt: TGTGCCAGTAGTATTCGGGACAGTGGGACCCTGAACACTGAAGCTTTCTTT
j_gene: TRBJ1-1
abundance: NA
d_gene: TRBD1
v_gene: TRBV19

CDR3aa: CATSDGLSGGARNEQFF
CDR3nt: TGTGCCACCAGTGATGGCCTTAGCGGGGGGGCAAGGAATGAGCAGTTCTTC
j_gene: TRBJ2-1
abundance: NA
d_gene: TRBD2
v_gene: TRBV24-1

CDR3aa: CASSPRAGVASGNQPQHF
CDR3nt: TGTGCCAGCAGCCCAAGGGCAGGGGTAGCCTCGGGCAATCAGCCCCAGCATTTT
j_gene: TRBJ1-5
abundance: many
d_gene: NA
v_gene: TRBV7-6

CDR3aa: CATSGPGETEAFF
CDR3nt: TGTGCCACCTCAGGACCAGGGGAGACTGAAGCTTTCTTT
j_gene: TRBJ1-1
abundance: NA
d_gene: NA
v_gene: TRBV28

CDR3aa: CASAEDLQGFGSPLHF
CDR3nt: TGTGCCAGCGCCGAAGACCTACAGGGGTTTGGTTCACCCCTCCACTTT
j_gene: TRBJ1-6
abundance: NA
d_gene: TRBD1
v_gene: TRBV7-2

CDR3aa: CASRPLTGGDYEQYF
CDR3nt: TGCGCCAGCAGACCTCTGACAGGGGGTGACTACGAGCAGTACTTC
j_gene: TRBJ2-7
abundance: NA
d_gene: TRBD1
v_gene: TRBV10-1

CDR3aa: CASSLSGIEQYF
CDR3nt: TGTGCCAGCAGCCTTTCTGGGATCGAGCAGTACTTC
j_gene: TRBJ2-7
abundance: few
d_gene: NA
v_gene: TRBV7-9

CDR3aa: CASSSDRKTQYF
CDR3nt: TGTGCCAGTAGTTCTGACAGGAAGACCCAGTACTTC
j_gene: TRBJ2-5
abundance: NA
d_gene: NA
v_gene: TRBV19

CDR3aa: CASSWGQGLDEQYF
CDR3nt: TGTGCCAGCAGCTGGGGACAGGGATTAGACGAGCAGTACTTC
j_gene: TRBJ2-7
abundance: NA
d_gene: TRBD1
v_gene: TRBV7-6

CDR3aa: CASSPSGQLGNEAFF
CDR3nt: TGTGCCAGCAGCCCAAGCGGACAGTTAGGAAATGAAGCTTTCTTT
j_gene: TRBJ1-1
abundance: few
d_gene: NA
v_gene: TRBV7-9

CDR3aa: CASSSDMGDSTDTQYF
CDR3nt: TGTGCCAGCAGCTCGGACATGGGGGATAGCACAGATACGCAGTATTTT
j_gene: TRBJ2-3
abundance: NA
d_gene: NA
v_gene: TRBV11-2

CDR3aa: CASSPRGMQANEKLFF
CDR3nt: TGTGCCAGCAGCCCCCGGGGGATGCAAGCTAATGAAAAACTGTTTTTT
j_gene: TRBJ1-4
abundance: NA
d_gene: NA
v_gene: TRBV13

CDR3aa: CASSPRGGEAFF
CDR3nt: TGTGCCAGCAGTCCTAGGGGGGGTGAAGCTTTCTTT
j_gene: TRBJ1-1
abundance: many
d_gene: NA
v_gene: TRBV7-3

CDR3aa: CASSAHRDPNKEQFF
CDR3nt: TGTGCCAGCAGTGCCCACCGGGACCCAAACAAAGAGCAGTTCTTC
j_gene: TRBJ2-1
abundance: NA
d_gene: NA
v_gene: TRBV2

CDR3aa: CASSINLGRVDGYTF
CDR3nt: TGTGCCAGTAGTATTAATCTTGGCAGGGTGGATGGCTACACCTTC
j_gene: TRBJ1-2
abundance: few
d_gene: NA
v_gene: TRBV19